Here is one T cell receptor beta chain with its context. The sample comes from a study of shared T cell receptors in the human thymus. Data came from immunoSEQ multiplex PCR; TCRdb stores just in-frame clones and leaves some out. This sample has hundreds of thousands of clones, with roughly 86% found just once. The germline V gene encodes CDR1 LNHNV and CDR2 YYDKDF (reference sequence). The CDR3 sequence is 15 residues long. Trimming cost V 5 bases and J 0 bases; bases outside gene matches: 6. The sample also formed part of further work on human thymus T cells. This second report adds: Resections from corrective heart surgery provided thymus tissue. Gene usage (both V and J) appeared biased in thymic and blood repertoires.

The V gene is TRBV15, the J gene TRBJ1-1, with TRBD1 identical over 7 bases. The TCR was taken from a boy under three years old with a congenital heart defect. The sequenced material came from thymocytes. CDR3: CATSFDREVNTEAFF. Here the CDR3 DNA reads TGTGCCACCAGCTTTGACAGGGAGGTGAACACTGAAGCTTTCTTT.